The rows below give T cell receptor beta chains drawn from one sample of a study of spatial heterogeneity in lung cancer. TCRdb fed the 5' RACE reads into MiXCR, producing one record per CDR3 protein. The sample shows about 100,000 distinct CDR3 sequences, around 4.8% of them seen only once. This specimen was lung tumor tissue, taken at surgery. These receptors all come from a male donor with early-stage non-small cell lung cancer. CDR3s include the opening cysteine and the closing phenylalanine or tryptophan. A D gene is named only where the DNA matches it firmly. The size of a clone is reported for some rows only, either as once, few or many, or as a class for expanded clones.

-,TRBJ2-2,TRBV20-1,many,TGCAGTGCTAAAGCTCTACTGAACACCGGGGAGCTGTTTTTT,CSAKALLNTGELFF
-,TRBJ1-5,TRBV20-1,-,TGCAGTGCTAGTACTAGGACGAGAAAGAGCAATCAGCCCCAGCATTTT,CSASTRTRKSNQPQHF
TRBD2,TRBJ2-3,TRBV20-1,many,TGCAGTGCGAGGGGACTAGCGGGAGGGTATCGGGTCACAGATACGCAGTATTTT,CSARGLAGGYRVTDTQYF
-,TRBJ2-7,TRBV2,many,TGTGCCAGCACCCGGGACCCATACTACGAGCAGTACTTC,CASTRDPYYEQYF
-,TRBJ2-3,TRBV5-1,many,TGCGCCAGCAGCTTGGCAGGACTGGCCGACCCCGATACGCAGTATTTT,CASSLAGLADPDTQYF
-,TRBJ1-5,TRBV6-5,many,TGTGCCAGCAGCCTCCGCTTCTGGGACCGCAATCAGCCCCAGCATTTT,CASSLRFWDRNQPQHF
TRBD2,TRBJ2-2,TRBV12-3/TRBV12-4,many,TGTGCCAGCAGGGGCCCTAGCGGGCCTACCGGGGAGCTGTTTTTT,CASRGPSGPTGELFF
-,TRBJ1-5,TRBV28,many,TGTGCCAGCAGTTTACGTGTCGGGCGGAGAGGCAATCAGCCCCAGCATTTT,CASSLRVGRRGNQPQHF
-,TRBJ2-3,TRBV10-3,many,TGTGCCATCAGGGGCAGGGTTGGTACAGATACGCAGTATTTT,CAIRGRVGTDTQYF
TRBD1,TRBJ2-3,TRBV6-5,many,TGTGCCAGCAGACCACGACAGGGGGCGAACACAGATACGCAGTATTTT,CASRPRQGANTDTQYF
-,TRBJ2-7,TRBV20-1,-,TGCAGTGCTAGTCATCCAGCGGATTACGAGCAGTACTTC,CSASHPADYEQYF
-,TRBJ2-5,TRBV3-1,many,TGTGCCAGCACCGAAATGGCCTCTGACTCACAAGAGACCCAGTACTTC,CASTEMASDSQETQYF
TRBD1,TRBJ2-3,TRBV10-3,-,TGTGCCATCAGCGCTACCGGGACAGAAGGAGATACGCAGTATTTT,CAISATGTEGDTQYF
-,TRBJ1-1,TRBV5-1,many,TGCGCCAGCAGCGACCAGGGGAACACTGAAGCTTTCTTT,CASSDQGNTEAFF
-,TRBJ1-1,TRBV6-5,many,TGTGCCAGCAGTTACGGTGGTCGGTACGCCGACACTGAAGCTTTCTTT,CASSYGGRYADTEAFF